Listed below are T cell receptor beta chains from one sample, sequenced in a study of OX40 agonist ivuxolimab in advanced cancers. Using immunoSEQ multiplex PCR, the repertoire was profiled, and TCRdb retains in-frame clones only, with some absent. The data hold about 73,000 clones, with roughly 90% observed a single time. The sequenced sample was CD4+ or CD8+ T cells sorted from blood, obtained in a trial of the OX40 agonist ivuxolimab. The receptors shown here come from an adult with an advanced solid tumor such as melanoma, head and neck, liver or kidney cancer. Each CDR3 is given with its conserved first and last residue. Each record gives: J gene, V gene, CDR3 protein.

TRBJ2-7,TRBV4-3,CASSQGRQGYEQYF
TRBJ2-7,TRBV28,CASSLFPRQDVYEQYF
TRBJ2-2,TRBV30,CAWRPIGAVSGGELFF
TRBJ2-7,TRBV10-2,CASTPTDSYEQYF
TRBJ1-1,TRBV5-5,CASSLTLNTEAFF
TRBJ2-3,TRBV7-6,CASSLTSGGGDTQYF
TRBJ1-1,TRBV12-5,CASGLVVAEEEAFF
TRBJ2-7,TRBV6-5,CASSYQGAAYEQYF
TRBJ2-1,TRBV27,CASSLGLAVDNEQFF
TRBJ2-7,TRBV5-1,CASSLGGYYEQYF
TRBJ2-7,TRBV15,CATSYSVQGAESEQYF
TRBJ1-3,TRBV10-2,CASSSDRVNTIYF
TRBJ2-1,TRBV11-2,CASSRGMGEQFF
TRBJ1-1,TRBV9,CASSVEGQRNTEAFF
TRBJ2-7,TRBV6-1,CASRGLAGYEQYF
TRBJ2-3,TRBV5-6,CASSPTGADTQYF
TRBJ1-2,TRBV19,CASTDNYGYTF
TRBJ1-2,TRBV7-9,CASSLGPSNSYGYTF
TRBJ2-4,TRBV9,CASSDGEPLGIQYF
TRBJ2-5,TRBV9,CASSADDRRWETQYF
TRBJ2-2,TRBV19,CASLKGELFF
TRBJ2-1,TRBV9,CASSPVGSSHNEQFF
TRBJ2-7,TRBV11-2,CASSLQGAYEQYF
TRBJ2-1,TRBV7-2,CASSPRTGKNNEQFF
TRBJ2-1,TRBV10-1,CASSQGGSYNEQFF
TRBJ2-1,TRBV5-1,CASSGQGWNEQFF
TRBJ2-3,TRBV11-2,CASSLLAGGPISTDTQYF
TRBJ1-2,TRBV13,CASSLGGSEAGYTF
TRBJ1-3,TRBV5-1,CASSFGTARNTIYF
TRBJ1-1,TRBV9,CASSAPPDNTEAFF
TRBJ2-7,TRBV4-3,CASSQDMTGKEQYF
TRBJ2-7,TRBV14,CASSPPGIFPSYEQYF
TRBJ2-7,TRBV6-5,CASSFRGDEQYF
TRBJ2-7,TRBV5-6,CASSLGGGPEQYF
TRBJ1-1,TRBV4-1,CASSQGGQAYTEAFF
TRBJ2-5,TRBV9,CASGLPGETQYF
TRBJ2-7,TRBV27,CASGLYEQYF
TRBJ1-1,TRBV30,CAWSVQQGRTEAFF
TRBJ2-1,TRBV5-1,CASSFSGGVHNEQFF
TRBJ2-3,TRBV6-5,CASSYSLSDTQYF
TRBJ2-1,TRBV19,CASSMRAGSAYNEQFF
TRBJ1-5,TRBV27,CASSLSRGNQPQHF
TRBJ1-2,TRBV9,CASSSFKNGYTF
TRBJ2-1,TRBV15,CATSRDRGRYNEQFF
TRBJ2-7,TRBV21-1,CASSNHLETSGGFRDEQYF
TRBJ2-5,TRBV13,CASSLFGASGGATLQETQYF
TRBJ2-7,TRBV11-2,CASSLVVGVRVEQYF
TRBJ1-1,TRBV6-1,CASSGYRMNTEAFF
TRBJ2-3,TRBV6-5,CASSYGAGGADTQYF
TRBJ2-1,TRBV13,CASSLGGGGNYNEQFF
TRBJ2-3,TRBV7-6,CASSLEAFSTDTQYF